This T cell receptor beta chain was profiled in a study of T cell responses to AZD1222 COVID-19 vaccine. Study-wide results and caveats: The donor group comprised mostly white British people and more females; the analysis possibly underestimated clonal diversity. Recipients of two AZD1222 doses showed rising Spike-specific TCR breadth and depth. The span of vaccine-associated CD4 TCRs extended across spike, with dominance at 160-218 and 743-854. Baseline seropositivity characterized only a handful of AZD1222 recipients.

In regard to this clone: Its cognate antigen is unknown.

Germline V gene lookup returns CDR1 SGDLS and CDR2 YYNGEE. The CDR3 consists of 15 residues. Trimming stripped 4 bases from V and 0 bases from J, with 11 bases between. Measured with immunoSEQ multiplex PCR; TCRdb has only the in-frame clones, and not every one. In the table there are 100,000 to 150,000 clones, roughly 85% of which are singletons. V gene TRBV9 combines with J gene TRBJ2-1; D may be TRBD1 or TRBD2 (5 bases each). This receptor was obtained from an adult who received the MenACWY meningococcal vaccine as a control. The sequencing used peripheral blood, collected 28 days after the second dose of the MenACWY control vaccine. This chain's CDR3 is CASSLSGSSYNEQFF. The DNA for the CDR3 is TGTGCCAGCAGCCTATCAGGGAGCTCCTACAATGAGCAGTTCTTC.